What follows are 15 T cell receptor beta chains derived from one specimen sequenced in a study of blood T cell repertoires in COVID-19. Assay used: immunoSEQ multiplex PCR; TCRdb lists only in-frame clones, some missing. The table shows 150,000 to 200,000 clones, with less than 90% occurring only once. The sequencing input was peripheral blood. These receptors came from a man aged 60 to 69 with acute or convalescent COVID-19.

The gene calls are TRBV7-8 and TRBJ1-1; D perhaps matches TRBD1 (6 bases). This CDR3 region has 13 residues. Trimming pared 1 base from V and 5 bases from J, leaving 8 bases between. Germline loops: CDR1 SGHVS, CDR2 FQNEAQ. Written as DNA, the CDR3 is TGTGCCAGCAGCTTAGGGGGGCTTACTGAAGCTTTCTTT. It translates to CASSLGGLTEAFF.

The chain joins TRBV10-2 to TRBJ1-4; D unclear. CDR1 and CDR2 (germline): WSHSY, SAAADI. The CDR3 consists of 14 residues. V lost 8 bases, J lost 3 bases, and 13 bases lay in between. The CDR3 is CASADGSPNEKLFF. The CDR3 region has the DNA TGCGCCAGCGCTGACGGGTCACCTAATGAAAAACTGTTTTTT.

The CDR3 DNA is TGTGCCAGCAGCTTAGAATACCGGGAGCCGCAGTATTTT. It translates to CASSLEYREPQYF. The chain has TRBV7-2 and TRBJ2-3; D is perhaps TRBD2 (6 bases). The V end was cut by 1 base, the J end by 10 bases, with 12 bases between. The CDR3 extends over 13 amino acids. Per germline, CDR1 SGHTA and CDR2 FQGNSA.

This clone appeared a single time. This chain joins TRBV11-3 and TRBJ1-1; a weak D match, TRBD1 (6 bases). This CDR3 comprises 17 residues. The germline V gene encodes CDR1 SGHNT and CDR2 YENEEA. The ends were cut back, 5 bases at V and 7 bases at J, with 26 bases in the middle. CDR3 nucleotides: TGTGCCAGCAGCCCCCGGACAGCAATGACCGTTTCTTTTGAAGCTTTCTTT. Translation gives CASSPRTAMTVSFEAFF.

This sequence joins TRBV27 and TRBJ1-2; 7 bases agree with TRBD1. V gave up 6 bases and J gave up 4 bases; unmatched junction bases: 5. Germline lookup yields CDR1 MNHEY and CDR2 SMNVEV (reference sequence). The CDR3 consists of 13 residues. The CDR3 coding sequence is TGTGCCAGCAGAACCGACAGGGCCTATGGCTACACCTTC. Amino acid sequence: CASRTDRAYGYTF.

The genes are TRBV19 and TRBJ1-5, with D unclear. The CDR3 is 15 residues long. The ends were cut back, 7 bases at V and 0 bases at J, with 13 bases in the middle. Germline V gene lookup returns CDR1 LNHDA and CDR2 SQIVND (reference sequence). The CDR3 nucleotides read TGTGCCAGTAAGCGTGCGGAACATAGCAATCAGCCCCAGCATTTT. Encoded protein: CASKRAEHSNQPQHF. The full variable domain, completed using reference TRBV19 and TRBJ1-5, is DGGITQSPKYLFRKEGQNVTLSCEQNLNHDAMYWYRQDPGQGLRLIYYSQIVNDFQKGDIAEGYSVSREKKESFPLTVTSAQKNPTAFYLCASKRAEHSNQPQHFGDGTRLSIL.

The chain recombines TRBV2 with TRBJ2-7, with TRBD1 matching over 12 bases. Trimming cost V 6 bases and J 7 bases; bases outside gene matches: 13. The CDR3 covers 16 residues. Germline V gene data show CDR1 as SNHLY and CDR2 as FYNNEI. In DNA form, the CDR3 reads TGTGCCAGCAGGGACTATCGGGACAGGGGGCGTCGGGAGCAGTACTTC. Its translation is CASRDYRDRGRREQYF.

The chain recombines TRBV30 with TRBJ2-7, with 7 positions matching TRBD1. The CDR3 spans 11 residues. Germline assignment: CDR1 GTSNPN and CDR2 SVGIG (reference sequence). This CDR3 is CAWSVQSRTGV. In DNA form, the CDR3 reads TGTGCCTGGAGTGTACAATCCCGGACAGGAGTC.

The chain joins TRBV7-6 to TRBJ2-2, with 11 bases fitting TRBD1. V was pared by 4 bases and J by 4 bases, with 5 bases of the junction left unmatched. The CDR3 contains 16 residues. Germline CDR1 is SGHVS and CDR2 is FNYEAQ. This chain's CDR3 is CASSSPGQGGTGELFF. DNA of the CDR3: TGTGCCAGCAGCTCCCCGGGACAGGGGGGCACCGGGGAGCTGTTTTTT.

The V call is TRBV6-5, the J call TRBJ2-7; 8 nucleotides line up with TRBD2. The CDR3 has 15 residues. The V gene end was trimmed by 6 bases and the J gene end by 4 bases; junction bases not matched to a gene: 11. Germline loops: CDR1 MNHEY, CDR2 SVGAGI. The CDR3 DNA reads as TGTGCCAGCAGACAACTAGCGGACGGACGGTACGAGCAGTACTTC. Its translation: CASRQLADGRYEQYF.

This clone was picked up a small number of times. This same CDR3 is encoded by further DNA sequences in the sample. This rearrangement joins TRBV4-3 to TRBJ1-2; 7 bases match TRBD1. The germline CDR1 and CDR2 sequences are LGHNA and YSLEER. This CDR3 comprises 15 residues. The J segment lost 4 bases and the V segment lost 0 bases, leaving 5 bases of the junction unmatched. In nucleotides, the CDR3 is TGCGCCAGCAGCCAAGATCGGGGGACAGTCTATGGCTACACCTTC. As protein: CASSQDRGTVYGYTF.

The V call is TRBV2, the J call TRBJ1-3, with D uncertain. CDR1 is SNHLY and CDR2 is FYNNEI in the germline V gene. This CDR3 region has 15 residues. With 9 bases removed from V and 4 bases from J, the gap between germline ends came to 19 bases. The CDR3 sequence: CASSIGGSGGNTIYF. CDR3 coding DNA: TGTGCCAGTAGTATCGGAGGATCGGGCGGAAACACCATATATTTT.

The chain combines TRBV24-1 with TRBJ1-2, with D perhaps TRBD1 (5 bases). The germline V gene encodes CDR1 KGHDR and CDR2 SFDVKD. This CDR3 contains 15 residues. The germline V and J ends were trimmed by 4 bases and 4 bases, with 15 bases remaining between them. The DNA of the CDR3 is TGTGCCACCAGTGACGGGGGGGGTCTTGGCTATGGCTACACCTTC. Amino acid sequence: CATSDGGGLGYGYTF.

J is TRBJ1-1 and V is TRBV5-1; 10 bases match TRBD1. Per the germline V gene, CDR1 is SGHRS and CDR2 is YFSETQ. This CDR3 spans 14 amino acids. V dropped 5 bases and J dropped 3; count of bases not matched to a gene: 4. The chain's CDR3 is CASSPGTGDTEAFF. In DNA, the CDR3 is TGCGCCAGCAGTCCCGGGACAGGGGACACTGAAGCTTTCTTT.

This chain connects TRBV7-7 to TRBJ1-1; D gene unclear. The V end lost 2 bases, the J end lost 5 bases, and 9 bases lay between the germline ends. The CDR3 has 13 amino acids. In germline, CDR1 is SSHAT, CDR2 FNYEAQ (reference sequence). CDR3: CASSLNLETEAFF. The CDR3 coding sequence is TGTGCCAGCAGCTTAAATCTCGAGACTGAAGCTTTCTTT. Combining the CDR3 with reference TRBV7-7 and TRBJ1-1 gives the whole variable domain GAGVSQSPRYKVTKRGQDVTLRCDPISSHATLYWYQQALGQGPEFLTYFNYEAQPDKSGLPSDRFSAERPEGSISTLTIQRTEQRDSAMYRCASSLNLETEAFFGQGTRLTVV.